This T cell receptor (beta chain) is drawn from a study of siplizumab effects on memory and regulatory T cells. Whole-study results and caveats: Naive T cells seemed more diverse than memory cells and seemed major alloresponse contributors.

Comments on this clone: Its antigen is unidentified.

V was pared by 2 bases and J by 4 bases, with 12 bases between. The CDR3 has 14 residues. From germline, CDR1 is SGHRS and CDR2 YFSETQ. Here immunoSEQ multiplex PCR was the method, and the copy in TCRdb shows in-frame clones only, minus some. The repertoire consists of about 110,000 clones, with over 85% occurring once and the leading ten covering approximately 1.2%. This sequence originates from a human donor in good health. Sequencing was done on a sample of CD4+ T cells sorted from blood. The chain employs TRBV5-1 and TRBJ1-1; unclear D gene. This CDR3 is CASSFSPEGTEAFF. DNA for the CDR3: TGCGCCAGCAGCTTCTCACCAGAGGGCACTGAAGCTTTCTTT.